This entry lists 4 T cell receptor beta chains sequenced from one sample in a study of cytomegalovirus exposure and HLA in healthy donors. PCR used 60 Vbeta primers and 13 Jbeta primers. Using immunoSEQ multiplex PCR, the repertoire was profiled, and TCRdb retains in-frame clones only, with some absent. The sample includes 35,000 or so clones. Sequencing was carried out using PBMCs. Receptors were obtained from a middle-aged man in good health and CMV-seropositive.

V and J are TRBV7-9 and TRBJ2-1; D perhaps matches TRBD2 (5 bases). From germline, CDR1 is SEHNR and CDR2 FQNEAQ (reference sequence). V was pared by 9 bases and J by 2 bases, with 11 bases between. The CDR3 length is 13 residues. CDR3 sequence reads: CASRAATYNEQFF. The CDR3 DNA reads as TGTGCCAGTAGAGCGGCAACCTACAATGAGCAGTTCTTC.

The gene calls are TRBV6-1 and TRBJ2-1; 15 positions agree with TRBD2. The J segment lost 2 bases and the V segment lost 4 bases, leaving 12 bases of the junction unmatched. The CDR3 is 20 residues long. Per the germline V gene, CDR1 is MNHNS and CDR2 is SASEGT. CDR3 sequence (DNA): TGTGCCAGCAGTGCTCACGCCGGGACTAGCGGGAGGTTAGCCTACAATGAGCAGTTCTTC. This translates into CASSAHAGTSGRLAYNEQFF.

This chain connects TRBV27 to TRBJ2-7, with D perhaps matching TRBD2 (6 bases). This CDR3 comprises 17 residues. V was cut by 4 bases and J by 4 bases, with 23 bases left in between. CDR1 is MNHEY, CDR2 SMNVEV, per germline (reference sequence). CDR3 loop: CASSSHGRSVAGYEQYF. DNA of the CDR3: TGTGCCAGCAGTTCTCACGGGCGATCTGTCGCGGGGTACGAGCAGTACTTC.

Concerning this clone: A read error is likely, as this CDR3 ends without the conserved phenylalanine or tryptophan. Because the CDR3's place on the DNA is in doubt, the DNA is left out and the CDR3 is given as listed by TCRdb. J is TRBJ1-1 and V is TRBV28; TRBD1, as called in the table, went unchecked against the DNA. The CDR3 numbers 12 amino acids, ends counted. In germline, CDR1 is MDHEN, CDR2 SYDVKM. This CDR3 is CASSFGTPDPNL.